This T cell receptor (beta chain) was sequenced in a study of T-cell memory formation after mild COVID-19. As concerns this clonotype: Its specificity is unknown.

With 4 bases clipped from V and 5 bases from J, the junction kept 4 bases outside the gene matches. The CDR3 sequence is 13 residues long. Germline V gene lookup returns CDR1 SQVTM and CDR2 ANQGSEA. Overall study results and limits: The SARS-CoV-2 specificity of second-wave clones reaching peak at day 37 remained unverified.

MiXCR, applied by TCRdb to the 5' RACE reads, yields one record per CDR3 protein. The sample yields 250,000 to 350,000 distinct CDR3 sequences, roughly a fifth seen once. This TCR was recovered from a young man who had mild COVID-19 (a few samples of this study predate the infection). Cell type and time point are not known. This chain links TRBV29-1 with TRBJ2-7; 11 nucleotides line up with TRBD1. The specimen was PBMCs or a T cell subset sorted from them (not recorded which). In DNA, the CDR3 is TGCAGCGTTGGAGGGGACAGGGGGGACGAGCAGTACTTC. Its protein is CSVGGDRGDEQYF.